A single sample gave rise to the 23 T cell receptor beta chains below, sequenced in a study of blood T cell repertoires in COVID-19. The data were produced by immunoSEQ multiplex PCR, yet TCRdb's version contains in-frame clones alone and is incomplete. The sample shows about 57,000 clones, more than 75% of them seen only once. The sample taken for sequencing was peripheral blood. Receptors were obtained from a woman in her fifties or sixties with acute or convalescent COVID-19.

The chain carries TRBV5-8 and TRBJ2-5; 7 nucleotides agree with TRBD2. V shed 0 bases, J shed 1 base, and the junction held 3 bases outside the gene matches. Per germline, CDR1 SGHTS and CDR2 YDEGEE. This CDR3 contains 15 residues. The CDR3 nucleotides read TGTGCCAGCAGCTTGGGGCGGGGGTCCCAAGAGACCCAGTACTTC. Translated: CASSLGRGSQETQYF.

This clone was observed a few times. The chain employs TRBV27 and TRBJ1-1; 8 bases fit TRBD1. With V trimmed by 6 bases and J by 7 bases, 10 bases remained unmatched. Germline V gene sequence: CDR1 MNHEY, CDR2 SMNVEV (reference sequence). CDR3 length: 14 amino acids. CDR3 coding DNA: TGTGCCAGCAGAGACAACAGGGGGAGGGTTGAAGCTTTCTTT. This gives the protein CASRDNRGRVEAFF.

Details on this clone: Other nucleotide sequences in the sample specify the same CDR3. The chain employs TRBV7-3 and TRBJ1-1, with 7 positions matching TRBD1. Trimming at V came to 5 bases and at J to 3 bases, leaving 3 bases not matched to a gene. Germline V gives CDR1 SGHTA, CDR2 FQGTGA. The CDR3 contains 13 residues. CDR3 loop: CASSPDRDTEAFF. The CDR3 coding sequence is TGTGCCAGCAGCCCCGACAGGGACACTGAAGCTTTCTTT.

This sequence joins TRBV7-9 and TRBJ1-6, with 7 bases fitting TRBD1. The CDR3 runs 15 residues. V was clipped by 1 base and J by 8 bases; unmatched bases: 5. Germline V gene lookup returns CDR1 SEHNR and CDR2 FQNEAQ (reference sequence). The CDR3 nucleotides are TGTGCCAGCAGCTTAGGAGACAGGGTTGATTCACCCCTCCACTTT. It encodes CASSLGDRVDSPLHF. Variable domain in full (rest from reference TRBV7-9 and TRBJ1-6): DTGVSQNPRHKITKRGQNVTFRCDPISEHNRLYWYRQTLGQGPEFLTYFQNEAQLEKSRLLSDRFSAERPKGSFSTLEIQRTEQGDSAMYLCASSLGDRVDSPLHFGNGTRLTVT.

V usage is TRBV18 and J usage is TRBJ2-1; 8 bases map to TRBD1. Germline trimming cut 4 bases from V and 7 bases from J; bases unmatched to any gene: 0. The CDR3 extends over 12 amino acids. Germline V gene lookup returns CDR1 KGHSH and CDR2 LQKENI. This CDR3 reads CASSRQGNEQFF. Here the CDR3 DNA reads TGTGCCAGCTCACGACAGGGGAATGAGCAGTTCTTC.

CDR3 loop: CASSEGQGHEQYF. The DNA of the CDR3 is TGTGCCAGCAGTGAGGGACAGGGTCACGAGCAGTACTTC. The chain links TRBV2 to TRBJ2-7, with 9 bases lining up with TRBD1. Germline V lookup: CDR1 SNHLY, CDR2 FYNNEI. The CDR3 has 13 residues. The junction had 2 bases not matched to a gene; V was cut back by 3 bases and J by 5 bases.

CDR3 loop: CASSPATGLPNQPQHF. The CDR3, as DNA: TGTGCCAGCAGTCCAGCAACAGGGCTACCCAATCAGCCCCAGCATTTT. V gene TRBV28 combines with J gene TRBJ1-5; tentatively, D is TRBD1 (6 bases). There are 16 residues in the CDR3. Germline-derived CDR1 and CDR2 are MDHEN and SYDVKM. With 5 bases removed from V and 3 bases from J, the gap between germline ends came to 17 bases. Looking up the rest from reference TRBV28 and TRBJ1-5 gives the full variable domain: DVKVTQSSRYLVKRTGEKVFLECVQDMDHENMFWYRQDPGLGLRLIYFSYDVKMKEKGDIPEGYSVSREKKERFSLILESASTNQTSMYLCASSPATGLPNQPQHFGDGTRLSIL.

The genes are TRBV4-2 and TRBJ2-3; perhaps TRBD2 as D (5 bases). The germline gives CDR1 LGHNA, CDR2 YNFKEQ. The CDR3 loop spans 15 amino acids. Deletions cut 0 bases from V and 6 bases from J, with 13 bases between. CDR3 sequence reads: CASSQEILAADTQYF. The CDR3 DNA sequence: TGTGCCAGCAGCCAAGAGATTCTAGCAGCGGATACGCAGTATTTT.

This rearrangement joins TRBV6-4 to TRBJ2-2, with 7 nucleotides matching TRBD2. The junction had 9 bases not matched to a gene; V was cut back by 3 bases and J by 5 bases. Germline V CDR1 and CDR2: MRHNA, SNTAGT. CDR3 size: 16 residues. The CDR3 is CASSEGGLVETGELFF. DNA for the CDR3: TGTGCCAGCAGTGAAGGTGGACTAGTCGAGACCGGGGAGCTGTTTTTT.

The chain has TRBV27 and TRBJ1-6, with D perhaps TRBD1 (6 bases). Germline V gives CDR1 MNHEY, CDR2 SMNVEV (reference sequence). The CDR3 spans 15 residues. The V gene lost 1 base and the J gene lost 9 bases, with 13 bases spanning the gap. The CDR3 here is CASSLYGGHGSPLHF. As DNA, the CDR3 is TGTGCCAGCAGTTTATACGGGGGGCATGGTTCACCCCTCCACTTT.

J is TRBJ1-1 and V is TRBV6-5; D not certain. Germline loops: CDR1 MNHEY, CDR2 SVGAGI. Deletions cut 6 bases from V and 0 bases from J, with 14 bases between. The CDR3 length is 15 residues. The CDR3 sequence: CASRRGPIMNTEAFF. CDR3 nucleotides: TGTGCCAGCAGACGGGGTCCGATCATGAACACTGAAGCTTTCTTT.

The chain uses TRBV6-5 and TRBJ2-4; 7 bases align to TRBD1. Germline V gene sequence: CDR1 MNHEY, CDR2 SVGAGI. Trimming removed 10 bases from V and 7 bases from J; junction bases left unmatched: 7. The CDR3 is 12 amino acids. Here the CDR3 reads CATADRVNIQYF. CDR3 nucleotide sequence: TGTGCCACCGCCGACAGGGTTAACATTCAGTACTTC.

This clone was found a few times. The chain couples TRBV5-1 to TRBJ1-4, with 7 bases matching TRBD1. CDR3 length equals 15 residues. In germline, CDR1 is SGHRS, CDR2 YFSETQ. Trimming cost V 4 bases and J 0 bases; bases outside gene matches: 3. CDR3 sequence: CASSEGAPTNEKLFF. In DNA form, the CDR3 reads TGCGCCAGCAGCGAGGGGGCACCAACTAATGAAAAACTGTTTTTT.

The chain joins TRBV7-6 to TRBJ2-3; 8 bases line up with TRBD2. The J segment lost 6 bases and the V segment lost 7 bases, leaving 12 bases of the junction unmatched. CDR3 length: 15 amino acids. CDR1 is SGHVS and CDR2 is FNYEAQ in the germline V gene. CDR3 sequence reads: CASNAAGGLLDTQYF. CDR3 nucleotides: TGTGCCAGCAATGCGGCGGGGGGCCTTTTGGATACGCAGTATTTT.

The chain links TRBV5-1 to TRBJ2-3; TRBD1 agrees at 8 bases. Germline V gene lookup returns CDR1 SGHRS and CDR2 YFSETQ. This CDR3 is built from 14 residues. Trimming at V came to 4 bases and at J to 5 bases, leaving 6 bases not matched to a gene. The CDR3 is CASSHGQGEDTQYF. The DNA of the CDR3 is TGCGCCAGCAGCCACGGACAGGGAGAAGATACGCAGTATTTT.

The chain couples TRBV30 to TRBJ1-1; D unclear. V gave up 3 bases and J gave up 3 bases, with 11 bases separating them. Looked up from germline, CDR1 is GTSNPN and CDR2 is SVGIG (reference sequence). The CDR3 is 13 amino acids. CDR3 bases: TGTGCCTGGAGCTTACAGATCTACACTGAAGCTTTCTTT. Amino acid sequence: CAWSLQIYTEAFF.

This chain uses TRBV9 with TRBJ2-2; TRBD2 matches at 9 bases. Trimming took 0 bases from V and 1 from J; bases not matched to a gene: 10. The CDR3 loop spans 19 amino acids. Germline V gene data show CDR1 as SGDLS and CDR2 as YYNGEE. The CDR3, as DNA: TGTGCCAGCAGCGTAGCTGGTAGCGGGGGACTTCTGAACACCGGGGAGCTGTTTTTT. The encoded protein is CASSVAGSGGLLNTGELFF.

There are a few counts of this clone. The chain uses TRBV18 and TRBJ1-6; TRBD1 aligns across 11 bases. CDR3 length equals 15 residues. V lost 4 bases, J lost 9 bases, and 5 bases stayed unmatched. CDR1 and CDR2 (germline): KGHSH, LQKENI. DNA of the CDR3: TGTGCCAGCTCACAACCGGGACAGGGGGTTTCACCCCTCCACTTT. This translates into CASSQPGQGVSPLHF.

The chain couples TRBV21-1 to TRBJ2-7; the D segment call TRBD1 is taken from the table without a DNA check. TRBV21-1 is reported as a pseudogene. CDR3 size: 14 residues. CDR3 amino acids: CASSNGTGCYEQYF. The CDR3 DNA sequence: TGTGCCAGCAGCAATGGGACAGGGTGTTACGAGCAGTACTTC.

This clone was seen a handful of times. The chain uses TRBV30 and TRBJ1-2, with D possibly TRBD1 on 5 matching bases. V was trimmed by 5 bases and J by 4 bases, leaving 14 bases between them. Germline-derived CDR1 and CDR2 are GTSNPN and SVGIG (reference sequence). CDR3 size: 13 residues. The CDR3, as DNA: TGTGCCTGGGGCCCGACAGCCCTCTATGGCTACACCTTC. Translating it yields CAWGPTALYGYTF. Full variable domain (missing parts from reference TRBV30 and TRBJ1-2): SQTIHQWPATLVQPVGSPLSLECTVEGTSNPNLYWYRQAAGRGLQLLFYSVGIGQISSEVPQNLSASRPQDRQFILSSKKLLLSDSGFYLCAWGPTALYGYTFGSGTRLTVV.

J is TRBJ2-2 and V is TRBV2, with D maybe TRBD2 (5 bases). The germline V gene encodes CDR1 SNHLY and CDR2 FYNNEI. The germline V and J ends were trimmed by 6 bases and 6 bases, with 11 bases remaining between them. The CDR3 length is 13 residues. The CDR3 DNA reads TGTGCCAGCAGGGGTTCTAGCCCCGGGGAGCTGTTTTTT. Protein sequence: CASRGSSPGELFF.

V gene TRBV28 combines with J gene TRBJ1-6, with TRBD1 as a possible D gene (5 bases). The CDR3 loop spans 17 amino acids. CDR1 is MDHEN and CDR2 is SYDVKM in the germline V gene. Trimming shortened V by 8 bases and J by 5 bases, and 22 bases separated the two germline ends. The CDR3 coding sequence is TGTGCCAGCGGGGGGTCCGAGGGATTCACGAATAATTCACCCCTCCACTTT. This gives the protein CASGGSEGFTNNSPLHF.

The V and J genes are TRBV15 and TRBJ1-2; D is ambiguous. The CDR3 sequence is 12 residues long. The germline gives CDR1 LNHNV, CDR2 YYDKDF (reference sequence). Trimming stripped 5 bases from V and 4 bases from J, with 8 bases between. The CDR3 nucleotides are TGTGCCACCAGCGGACTGAGCTATGGCTACACCTTC. This sequence encodes CATSGLSYGYTF.